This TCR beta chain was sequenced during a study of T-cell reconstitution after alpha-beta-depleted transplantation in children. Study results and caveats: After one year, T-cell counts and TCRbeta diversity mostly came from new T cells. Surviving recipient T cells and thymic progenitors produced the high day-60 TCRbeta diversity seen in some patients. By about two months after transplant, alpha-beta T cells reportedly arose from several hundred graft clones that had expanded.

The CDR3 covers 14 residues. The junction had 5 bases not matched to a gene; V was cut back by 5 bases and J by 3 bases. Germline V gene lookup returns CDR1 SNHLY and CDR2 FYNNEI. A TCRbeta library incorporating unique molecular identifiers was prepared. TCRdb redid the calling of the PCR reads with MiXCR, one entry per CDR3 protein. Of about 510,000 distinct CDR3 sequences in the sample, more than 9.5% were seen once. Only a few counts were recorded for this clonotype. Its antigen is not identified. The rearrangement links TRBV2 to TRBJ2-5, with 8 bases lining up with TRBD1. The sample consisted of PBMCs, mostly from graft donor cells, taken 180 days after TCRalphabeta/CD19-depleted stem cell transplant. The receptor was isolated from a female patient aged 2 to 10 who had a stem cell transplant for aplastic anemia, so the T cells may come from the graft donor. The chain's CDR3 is CASSPRQGKETQYF. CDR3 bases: TGTGCCAGCAGTCCTAGACAGGGGAAAGAGACCCAGTACTTC.